This is a list of T cell receptor beta chains from one sample in a study of shared clonotypes between healthy human individuals. TCRdb's table, derived via immunoSEQ multiplex PCR, lists solely in-frame clones and lacks some. The table lists about 980,000 clones, more than 75% of them singletons. The sequenced material came from memory CD4+ T cells sorted from blood. All receptors derive from a man in his late teens or twenties in good health. The CDR3 runs from the conserved cysteine through the conserved F or W. D genes are given only for firm matches. The size field is filled for only some rows; it gives once, few, many or a size class.

size: -; J: TRBJ2-2; D: -; V: TRBV11-3; CDR3: CASSFVSGGTGELFF; DNA: TGTGCCAGCAGCTTTGTCTCTGGAGGCACCGGGGAGCTGTTTTTT
size: -; J: TRBJ1-2; D: -; V: TRBV4-3; CDR3: CASSRTAGGYTF; DNA: TGCGCCAGCAGCCGGACAGCGGGGGGCTACACCTTC
size: -; J: TRBJ2-3; D: TRBD2; V: TRBV4-1; CDR3: CASKGAGGATDTQYF; DNA: TGCGCCAGCAAGGGGGCGGGAGGGGCCACAGATACGCAGTATTTT
size: -; J: TRBJ2-3; D: -; V: TRBV7-2; CDR3: CASSFRQGGADTQYF; DNA: TGTGCCAGCAGCTTTCGACAGGGAGGGGCAGATACGCAGTATTTT
size: -; J: TRBJ2-3; D: TRBD2; V: TRBV6-4; CDR3: CASSRLAGSHTDTQYF; DNA: TGTGCCAGCAGTAGACTAGCGGGGAGCCACACAGATACGCAGTATTTT
size: few; J: TRBJ1-3; D: -; V: TRBV2; CDR3: CASSDSDTIYF; DNA: TGTGCCAGCAGCGACAGTGACACCATATATTTT
size: few; J: TRBJ2-3; D: TRBD2; V: TRBV10-3; CDR3: CAISAGLAGITDTQYF; DNA: TGTGCCATCAGTGCCGGACTAGCGGGAATCACAGATACGCAGTATTTT
size: -; J: TRBJ2-2; D: TRBD2; V: TRBV7-7; CDR3: CASSGRATGELFF; DNA: TGTGCTAGCAGCGGGAGGGCTACCGGGGAGCTGTTTTTT
size: -; J: TRBJ2-3; D: -; V: TRBV19; CDR3: CASSSQGSTDTQYF; DNA: TGTGCCAGTAGTAGCCAGGGGAGCACAGATACGCAGTATTTT
size: -; J: TRBJ2-1; D: TRBD2; V: TRBV18; CDR3: CASSPRGRQYNEQFF; DNA: TGTGCCAGCTCACCACGCGGGAGGCAATACAATGAGCAGTTCTTC
size: -; J: TRBJ2-2; D: TRBD1; V: TRBV6-1; CDR3: CASKKAGGTGELFF; DNA: TGTGCCAGCAAGAAGGCAGGGGGCACCGGGGAGCTGTTTTTT
size: few; J: TRBJ2-5; D: TRBD2; V: TRBV6-1; CDR3: CASSVGLAGVETQYF; DNA: TGTGCCAGCAGTGTGGGACTAGCGGGAGTGGAGACCCAGTACTTC
size: -; J: TRBJ1-5; D: TRBD1; V: TRBV6-1; CDR3: CASSASRQGVLEPQHF; DNA: TGTGCCAGCAGTGCCTCCAGACAGGGCGTATTGGAGCCCCAGCATTTT
size: -; J: TRBJ2-1; D: TRBD2; V: TRBV6-6; CDR3: CASSGLAGAHHPEQFF; DNA: TGTGCCAGCAGTGGACTAGCGGGAGCCCACCATCCAGAGCAGTTCTTC
size: -; J: TRBJ2-5; D: -; V: TRBV11-3; CDR3: CASSSRFQETQYF; DNA: TGTGCCAGCAGCTCTCGGTTCCAAGAGACCCAGTACTTC
size: many; J: TRBJ1-5; D: TRBD1; V: TRBV4-1; CDR3: CASSQTIVRGPGQPQHF; DNA: TGCGCCAGCAGCCAAACTATTGTCAGGGGGCCGGGTCAGCCCCAGCATTTT
size: -; J: TRBJ2-7; D: -; V: TRBV6-6; CDR3: CASSRGSSEQYF; DNA: TGTGCCAGCAGCCGTGGTTCCTCCGAGCAGTACTTC
size: -; J: TRBJ2-7; D: -; V: TRBV19; CDR3: CASSMAQGGDYEQYF; DNA: TGTGCCAGTAGTATGGCTCAGGGTGGGGACTACGAGCAGTACTTC
size: few; J: TRBJ2-2; D: -; V: TRBV30; CDR3: CAWRFGATGELFF; DNA: TGTGCCTGGAGGTTCGGGGCTACCGGGGAGCTGTTTTTT
size: -; J: TRBJ2-7; D: TRBD2; V: TRBV14; CDR3: CASSLGRVGSYEQYF; DNA: TGTGCCAGCAGCCTAGGGAGGGTCGGCTCCTACGAGCAGTACTTC
size: few; J: TRBJ1-2; D: TRBD1; V: TRBV5-6; CDR3: CASSLRGLGYTF; DNA: TGTGCCAGCAGCTTGAGGGGGCTGGGCTACACCTTC
size: many; J: TRBJ1-6; D: -; V: TRBV4-1; CDR3: CASSPETAGSPLHF; DNA: TGCGCCAGCAGCCCGGAGACAGCTGGTTCACCCCTCCACTTT
size: -; J: TRBJ1-1; D: -; V: TRBV14; CDR3: CASSQVLDTEAFF; DNA: TGTGCCAGCAGCCAAGTTCTGGACACTGAAGCTTTCTTT
size: -; J: TRBJ2-5; D: TRBD2; V: TRBV27; CDR3: CASRLAGEETQYF; DNA: TGTGCCAGCAGGCTAGCGGGCGAGGAGACCCAGTACTTC
size: -; J: TRBJ2-4; D: -; V: TRBV6-6; CDR3: CASSYGGDSSIQYF; DNA: TGTGCCAGCAGTTACGGAGGGGACAGTTCTATTCAGTACTTC
size: -; J: TRBJ2-2; D: TRBD1; V: TRBV10-1; CDR3: CASRGTGNTGELFF; DNA: TGCGCCAGCAGGGGGACAGGGAACACCGGGGAGCTGTTTTTT
size: once; J: TRBJ2-1; D: -; V: TRBV5-1; CDR3: CASSLGQGGPDEQFF; DNA: TGCGCCAGCAGCTTGGGACAGGGAGGTCCGGATGAGCAGTTCTTC
size: few; J: TRBJ1-1; D: -; V: TRBV11-2; CDR3: CASSLVGQVNTEAFF; DNA: TGTGCCAGCAGCTTAGTGGGGCAGGTTAACACTGAAGCTTTCTTT
size: -; J: TRBJ2-2; D: -; V: TRBV7-3; CDR3: CASSLRPANTGELFF; DNA: TGTGCCAGCAGCTTAAGACCCGCGAACACCGGGGAGCTGTTTTTT
size: -; J: TRBJ2-3; D: -; V: TRBV11-2; CDR3: CASSLDGISTDTQYF; DNA: TGTGCCAGCAGCTTAGATGGTATTTCCACAGATACGCAGTATTTT
size: -; J: TRBJ1-5; D: TRBD1; V: TRBV29-1; CDR3: CSVGQGDSQPQHF; DNA: TGCAGCGTAGGACAGGGAGATAGTCAGCCCCAGCATTTT
size: -; J: TRBJ1-2; D: -; V: TRBV4-1; CDR3: CASSPSGPPANYGYTF; DNA: TGCGCCAGCAGCCCGTCGGGACCGCCAGCTAACTATGGCTACACCTTC
size: -; J: TRBJ2-7; D: TRBD1; V: TRBV29-1; CDR3: CSAQGDTYEQYF; DNA: TGCAGCGCCCAGGGGGATACATACGAGCAGTACTTC
size: -; J: TRBJ2-4; D: TRBD1; V: TRBV2; CDR3: CASSIATGEKNIQYF; DNA: TGTGCCAGCAGCATAGCTACAGGGGAGAAAAACATTCAGTACTTC
size: -; J: TRBJ2-3; D: -; V: TRBV5-1; CDR3: CASSTTGGLGTDTQYF; DNA: TGCGCCAGCAGCACGACCGGGGGCTTGGGCACAGATACGCAGTATTTT
size: -; J: TRBJ2-4; D: TRBD1; V: TRBV6-6; CDR3: CASSYGGQGAKNIQYF; DNA: TGTGCCAGCAGTTACGGAGGACAGGGGGCCAAAAACATTCAGTACTTC
size: -; J: TRBJ2-5; D: -; V: TRBV19; CDR3: CASSSGVRGAETQYF; DNA: TGTGCCAGTAGTAGCGGGGTCCGAGGGGCCGAGACCCAGTACTTC
size: few; J: TRBJ2-5; D: TRBD2; V: TRBV10-3; CDR3: CAISESSGGKTETQYF; DNA: TGTGCCATCAGTGAATCTAGCGGGGGGAAAACAGAGACCCAGTACTTC
size: once; J: TRBJ2-3; D: TRBD2; V: TRBV7-6; CDR3: CASSFGSPGLAAVTQYF; DNA: TGTGCCAGCAGCTTCGGCAGCCCGGGACTAGCGGCAGTCACGCAGTATTTT
size: -; J: TRBJ2-5; D: -; V: TRBV11-2; CDR3: CASTLQGWQETQYF; DNA: TGTGCCAGCACATTACAGGGCTGGCAAGAGACCCAGTACTTC
size: few; J: TRBJ1-1; D: -; V: TRBV10-3; CDR3: CAMGTANTEAFF; DNA: TGTGCCATGGGGACGGCGAACACTGAAGCTTTCTTT
size: -; J: TRBJ2-7; D: -; V: TRBV5-1; CDR3: CASSTQAQSGGAVEQYF; DNA: TGCGCCAGCAGCACCCAGGCACAATCAGGGGGGGCAGTCGAGCAGTACTTC
size: few; J: TRBJ2-2; D: TRBD2; V: TRBV28; CDR3: CASSTSGRDTGELFF; DNA: TGTGCCAGCAGTACTAGCGGGAGGGACACCGGGGAGCTGTTTTTT
size: -; J: TRBJ2-5; D: TRBD2; V: TRBV4-1; CDR3: CASSQDHSSGRAPEAQYF; DNA: TGCGCCAGCAGCCAAGACCACTCTAGCGGGAGGGCCCCAGAGGCCCAGTACTTC
size: -; J: TRBJ2-2; D: -; V: TRBV29-1; CDR3: CSARRSNTGELFF; DNA: TGCAGCGCAAGACGGAGTAACACCGGGGAGCTGTTTTTT
size: -; J: TRBJ2-2; D: TRBD1; V: TRBV10-3; CDR3: CAISPGQGARRDTGELFF; DNA: TGTGCCATCAGTCCGGGACAGGGGGCTAGAAGGGACACCGGGGAGCTGTTTTTT
size: -; J: TRBJ1-6; D: -; V: TRBV15; CDR3: CATSREASNSPLHF; DNA: TGTGCCACCAGCAGAGAGGCGAGTAATTCACCCCTCCACTTT
size: -; J: TRBJ1-2; D: -; V: TRBV6-5; CDR3: CATQTGNYGYTF; DNA: TGTGCCACACAAACAGGGAACTATGGCTACACCTTC
size: -; J: TRBJ2-7; D: -; V: TRBV7-8; CDR3: CASSRDLRTYEQYF; DNA: TGTGCCAGCAGCCGGGACCTCCGAACCTACGAGCAGTACTTC
size: -; J: TRBJ1-6; D: -; V: TRBV30; CDR3: CAWGDLNSPLHF; DNA: TGTGCCTGGGGTGACTTAAATTCACCCCTCCACTTT
size: -; J: TRBJ1-1; D: TRBD1; V: TRBV27; CDR3: CASSLITGDPMNTEAFF; DNA: TGTGCCAGCAGTTTAATCACAGGGGACCCCATGAACACTGAAGCTTTCTTT
size: many; J: TRBJ1-1; D: -; V: TRBV30; CDR3: CAWSVIGAAVVAFF; DNA: TGTGCCTGGAGTGTCATAGGCGCAGCTGTGGTAGCTTTCTTT
size: -; J: TRBJ2-7; D: -; V: TRBV28; CDR3: CASRNSRGTHYEQYF; DNA: TGTGCCAGCAGGAATTCCCGAGGCACTCACTACGAGCAGTACTTC